The 5 T cell receptor beta chains in this list originate from one sample, sequenced in a study of human T cells and chemical hapten exposure. TCRdb re-derived calls from the RACE reads in MiXCR, one entry per CDR3 protein. The data hold tens of thousands of distinct CDR3 sequences, with 9.5% to 10% observed a single time. Time point defined: patch test 2, 6 weeks after DPC sensitization. As for treatment: therapeutic diphenylcyclopropenone sensitization with weekly scalp DPC. It was from unfractionated whole blood that total RNA was extracted. This material consisted of whole blood, taken in connection with sensitization to the hapten diphenylcyclopropenone (DPC). Receptors were obtained from a woman aged 30 to 39 with alopecia areata. Some clones in this sample may be carry-over from other donors' samples.

This clonotype has a handful of counts. The rearrangement joins TRBV20-1 to TRBJ2-5, with 11 bases lining up with TRBD2. The V and J ends lost 5 bases and 1 base, in that order; junction bases with no gene match: 6. The CDR3 length is 15 residues. CDR1 DFQATT and CDR2 SNEGSKA come from the germline V gene (reference sequence). The CDR3 region is CSAAGLAVTQETQYF. For the CDR3, the DNA is TGCAGTGCTGCGGGACTAGCGGTTACCCAAGAGACCCAGTACTTC.

This clonotype was picked up many times. The rearrangement joins TRBV6-4 to TRBJ2-6; no definite D call. In germline, CDR1 is MRHNA, CDR2 SNTAGT. V was cut by 0 bases and J by 4 bases, with 4 bases left in between. The length of the CDR3 is 14 residues. DNA of the CDR3: TGTGCCAGCAGTGACTCCCCGGGGGCCAACGTCCTGACTTTC. Encoded protein: CASSDSPGANVLTF.

This clonotype was observed a handful of times. This chain links TRBV20-1 with TRBJ2-1; 14 bases are shared with TRBD2. The V and J ends lost 6 bases and 2 bases, in that order; junction bases with no gene match: 6. Germline CDR1 DFQATT, CDR2 SNEGSKA (reference sequence). This CDR3 region has 16 residues. CDR3 bases: TGCAGTGCACCGACTAGCGGGGGGGCCACCTACAATGAGCAGTTCTTC. Translating it yields CSAPTSGGATYNEQFF.

This clonotype was observed a handful of times. The gene calls are TRBV7-9 and TRBJ2-1, with D tentatively TRBD2 (5 bases). CDR3 length: 13 amino acids. The V end lost 1 base, the J end lost 7 bases, and 8 bases lay between the germline ends. Germline V gene sequence: CDR1 SEHNR, CDR2 FQNEAQ (reference sequence). CDR3 bases: TGTGCCAGCAGCTTAGGCTCGGGAAATGAGCAGTTCTTC. As protein: CASSLGSGNEQFF.

This chain uses TRBV12-3 or TRBV12-4 with TRBJ2-5; 10 nucleotides match TRBD2. The CDR3 sequence is 16 residues long. V dropped 3 bases and J dropped 5; count of bases not matched to a gene: 9. The CDR3 protein is CASSFGASGGLETQYF. The CDR3 DNA is TGTGCCAGCAGTTTCGGAGCTAGCGGGGGCTTGGAGACCCAGTACTTC.